Each of the 18 T cell receptor beta chains below was sequenced from the same sample in a study of blood T cells in healthy people across ages. With a J-beta primer mix and a sample-barcoded 5' primer, a second PCR ran 7 to 11 cycles. TCRdb independently ran MiXCR on the 5' RACE reads; one entry per CDR3 protein. The table lists fewer than 1,000,000 distinct CDR3 sequences, roughly 46% of them singletons, with 18% in the top ten. Input material: blood. All receptors derive from an elderly man in good health.

The V and J genes are TRBV20-1 and TRBJ2-3; TRBD2 aligns across 11 bases. V lost 1 base, J lost 5 bases, and 14 bases stayed unmatched. The CDR3 contains 18 residues. From germline, CDR1 is DFQATT and CDR2 SNEGSKA (reference sequence). The DNA for the CDR3 is TGCAGTGCTAGAGTTACGTTAGCGGGAGGGCCAAGAGAAGATACGCAGTATTTT. Residues: CSARVTLAGGPREDTQYF.

This clonotype was observed a few times. This chain connects TRBV28 to TRBJ2-7; the match to TRBD2 covers 7 bases. The CDR3 length is 12 residues. Germline lookup yields CDR1 MDHEN and CDR2 SYDVKM. V dropped 11 bases and J dropped 2; count of bases not matched to a gene: 6. The CDR3 region is CAAGGGTYEQYF. CDR3 sequence (DNA): TGTGCCGCGGGCGGGGGAACCTACGAGCAGTACTTC.

The CDR3 loop is CASSLPGDSYEQYF. CDR3 nucleotide sequence: TGCGCCAGCAGCTTGCCGGGGGACTCCTACGAGCAGTACTTC. V usage is TRBV5-1 and J usage is TRBJ2-7; possible D gene TRBD2, 6 bases. This CDR3 has 14 residues. The V end was cut by 1 base, the J end by 0 bases, with 8 bases between. Germline assignment: CDR1 SGHRS and CDR2 YFSETQ.

J is TRBJ2-1 and V is TRBV4-2; tentatively, D is TRBD2 (6 bases). This CDR3 is 17 amino acids long. Per the germline V gene, CDR1 is LGHNA and CDR2 is YNFKEQ. The V and J ends lost 0 bases and 0 bases respectively, with 12 bases between them. CDR3 DNA sequence: TGTGCCAGCAGCCAAGAAGGCGGGATGATCTCCTACAATGAGCAGTTCTTC. It codes for CASSQEGGMISYNEQFF.

The chain is built from TRBV28 and TRBJ2-7; D remains ambiguous. This CDR3 has 12 amino acids. Trimming removed 7 bases at V and 3 bases at J, with 10 bases between. CDR1 is MDHEN and CDR2 is SYDVKM in the germline V gene. The CDR3 reads CASNEGGYEQYF. CDR3 DNA sequence: TGTGCCAGCAACGAAGGCGGCTACGAGCAGTACTTC.

This clonotype was seen a few times. This chain joins TRBV7-2 and TRBJ2-7, with TRBD2 as a possible D gene (6 bases). Germline lookup yields CDR1 SGHTA and CDR2 FQGNSA. The CDR3 has 15 residues. Trimming took 4 bases from V and 3 from J, leaving 16 bases between them. The CDR3 DNA reads as TGTGCCAGCAGCTCTAGGGCTAGCGCACACTACGAGCAGTACTTC. Protein product: CASSSRASAHYEQYF.

The chain has TRBV11-3 and TRBJ1-1; no clear D. Germline CDR1 is SGHNT and CDR2 is YENEEA. There are 14 residues in the CDR3. The V end was cut by 1 base, the J end by 4 bases, with 10 bases between. In DNA form, the CDR3 reads TGTGCCAGCAGCTTAGGCAGATTTAGCACTGAAGCTTTCTTT. This translates into CASSLGRFSTEAFF.

The chain combines TRBV20-1 with TRBJ2-7; D is ambiguous. Trimming removed 0 bases from V and 4 bases from J, with 10 bases in between. The germline CDR1 and CDR2 sequences are DFQATT and SNEGSKA (reference sequence). CDR3 length equals 13 residues. The CDR3 DNA follows: TGCAGTGCTAGAGATCGGAGTACATACGAGCAGTACTTC. As protein: CSARDRSTYEQYF.

This clonotype came up a few times. This sequence joins TRBV30 and TRBJ2-7; D unclear. The CDR3 loop spans 12 amino acids. Deletions cut 0 bases from V and 7 bases from J, with 10 bases between. Per germline, CDR1 GTSNPN and CDR2 SVGIG (reference sequence). CDR3 amino acids: CAWSVDTLEQYF. In nucleotides, the CDR3 is TGTGCCTGGAGTGTAGACACTCTGGAGCAGTACTTC.

This clonotype was counted a few times. This chain connects TRBV12-3 or TRBV12-4 to TRBJ2-5, with D possibly being TRBD2 (5 bases). V dropped 8 bases and J dropped 11 bases, with 21 bases sitting between them. The CDR3 covers 13 residues. The CDR3 spells CASCVLEFGGQYF. The CDR3 nucleotides read TGTGCCAGCTGTGTGCTGGAATTTGGCGGGCAGTACTTC.

A few counts support this clonotype. V is TRBV7-9 and J is TRBJ1-3, with D possibly TRBD1 on 6 matching bases. V shed 5 bases and J shed 0 bases, with 17 bases lying between them. The germline gives CDR1 SEHNR, CDR2 FQNEAQ (reference sequence). The CDR3 sequence is 17 residues long. CDR3 loop: CASSPIRQVPSGNTIYF. DNA of the CDR3: TGTGCCAGCAGCCCTATTAGACAGGTGCCCTCTGGAAACACCATATATTTT.

The table lists this clonotype with a few counts. The V gene is TRBV15, the J gene TRBJ2-3, with TRBD2 identical over 11 bases. The ends lost 3 bases at V and 3 bases at J; junction bases unmatched: 8. The germline V gene encodes CDR1 LNHNV and CDR2 YYDKDF (reference sequence). There are 17 residues in the CDR3. The CDR3 nucleotides are TGTGCCACCAGCAGGCCCATAGCGGGAGGGCCGACAGATACGCAGTATTTT. Amino acids: CATSRPIAGGPTDTQYF.

This clonotype was counted at least ten times. CDR3 amino acids: CASSSRQGTDTQYF. CDR3 DNA: TGTGCCAGCAGTTCCCGACAGGGCACAGATACGCAGTATTTT. This chain connects TRBV12-3 or TRBV12-4 to TRBJ2-3; a weak D match, TRBD1 (6 bases). This CDR3 has 14 residues. Trimming stripped 4 bases from V and 1 base from J, with 9 bases between.

This clonotype was observed a few times. The CDR3 reads CSARVLAGGSGGYNEQFF. The CDR3 coding sequence is TGCAGTGCTAGGGTCCTAGCGGGAGGGTCTGGGGGGTACAATGAGCAGTTCTTC. The chain has TRBV20-1 and TRBJ2-1; 12 bases agree with TRBD2. Unmatched junction bases numbered 13, after V lost 3 bases and J lost 4 bases. The length of the CDR3 is 18 residues. Per the germline V gene, CDR1 is DFQATT and CDR2 is SNEGSKA (reference sequence).

The chain joins TRBV12-3 or TRBV12-4 to TRBJ1-5, with D perhaps matching TRBD1 (6 bases). V was trimmed by 8 bases and J by 6 bases, leaving 14 bases between them. This CDR3 comprises 13 residues. The DNA for the CDR3 is TGTGCCAGCGGAGGGGGGGCGGGTCAGCCCCAGCATTTT. It is translated as CASGGGAGQPQHF.

V and J are TRBV12-3 or TRBV12-4 and TRBJ2-7; 14 bases match TRBD2. V gave up 8 bases and J gave up 7 bases; unmatched junction bases: 10. The CDR3 extends over 15 amino acids. CDR3 sequence reads: CASRLAGGQNNEQYF. As DNA, the CDR3 is TGTGCCAGCCGACTAGCGGGAGGGCAGAACAATGAGCAGTACTTC.

On this clonotype itself: A much larger clone lies one base from this, so it may be a read error. The rearrangement links TRBV20-1 to TRBJ2-7; D might be TRBD1 or TRBD2, each matching 7 bases. CDR3 length: 14 residues. Per germline, CDR1 DFQATT and CDR2 SNEGSKA (reference sequence). The CDR3: CSAPRGTEPYEQCF. In nucleotides, the CDR3 is TGCAGTGCCCCGCGGGGGACAGAACCCTACGAGCAGTGCTTC.

The gene calls are TRBV7-2 and TRBJ2-3; a weak D match, TRBD2 (6 bases). Per the germline V gene, CDR1 is SGHTA and CDR2 is FQGNSA. V lost 5 bases to trimming and J lost 12 bases, with 12 bases between them. The CDR3 spans 11 residues. DNA of the CDR3: TGTGCCAGCAGCAAAACTGGGACTCAGTATTTT. Translation: CASSKTGTQYF.